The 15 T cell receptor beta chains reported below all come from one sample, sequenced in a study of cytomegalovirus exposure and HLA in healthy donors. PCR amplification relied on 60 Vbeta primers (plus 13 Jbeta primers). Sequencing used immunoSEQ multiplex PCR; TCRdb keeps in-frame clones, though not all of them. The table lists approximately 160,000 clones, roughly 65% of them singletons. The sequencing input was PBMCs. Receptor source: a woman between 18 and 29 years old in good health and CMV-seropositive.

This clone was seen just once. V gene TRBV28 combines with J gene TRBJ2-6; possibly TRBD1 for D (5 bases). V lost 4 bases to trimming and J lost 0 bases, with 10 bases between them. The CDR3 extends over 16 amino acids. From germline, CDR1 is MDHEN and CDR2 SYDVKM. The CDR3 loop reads CASSSPGSSGANVLTF. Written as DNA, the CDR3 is TGTGCCAGCAGTTCCCCAGGGTCCTCTGGGGCCAACGTCCTGACTTTC.

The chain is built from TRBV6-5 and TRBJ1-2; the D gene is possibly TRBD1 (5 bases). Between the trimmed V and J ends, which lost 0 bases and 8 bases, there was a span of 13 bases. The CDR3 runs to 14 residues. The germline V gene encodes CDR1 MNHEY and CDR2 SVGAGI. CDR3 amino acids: CASSYSRAGFGYTF. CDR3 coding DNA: TGTGCCAGCAGTTACTCACGGGCAGGGTTCGGCTACACCTTC.

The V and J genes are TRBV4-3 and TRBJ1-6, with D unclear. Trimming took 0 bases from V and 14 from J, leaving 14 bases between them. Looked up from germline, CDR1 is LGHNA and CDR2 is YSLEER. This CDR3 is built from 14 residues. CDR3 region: CASSQDRGLSTLHF. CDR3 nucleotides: TGCGCCAGCAGCCAAGATCGAGGGTTGAGCACCCTCCACTTT.

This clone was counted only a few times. CDR3 in amino acids: CASSYWGVVEKLFF. CDR3 nucleotide sequence: TGTGCCAGCAGTTACTGGGGGGTGGTTGAAAAACTGTTTTTT. The V gene is TRBV6-6, the J gene TRBJ1-4, with D possibly TRBD1 on 5 matching bases. The CDR3 extends over 14 amino acids. The germline V gene has CDR1 MNHNY and CDR2 SVGAGI (reference sequence). V shed 1 base and J shed 7 bases, with 10 bases lying between them.

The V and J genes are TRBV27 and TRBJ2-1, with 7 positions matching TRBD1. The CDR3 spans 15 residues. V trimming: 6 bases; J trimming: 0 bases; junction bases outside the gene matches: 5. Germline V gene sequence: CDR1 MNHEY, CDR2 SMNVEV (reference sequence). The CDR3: CASSAGTVSYNEQFF. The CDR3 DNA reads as TGTGCCAGCAGCGCCGGGACAGTCTCCTACAATGAGCAGTTCTTC.

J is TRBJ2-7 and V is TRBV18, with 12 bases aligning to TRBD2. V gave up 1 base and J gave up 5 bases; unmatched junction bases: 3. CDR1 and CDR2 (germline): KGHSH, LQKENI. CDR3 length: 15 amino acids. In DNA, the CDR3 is TGTGCCAGCTCACCACGACTAGCGGGAGATAACGAGCAGTACTTC. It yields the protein CASSPRLAGDNEQYF.

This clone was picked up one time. Written as DNA, the CDR3 is TGTGCCAGCAGACTAGCGGGCGCCTACGAGCAGTACTTC. Translation gives CASRLAGAYEQYF. The rearrangement links TRBV27 to TRBJ2-5; 9 nucleotides line up with TRBD2. TRBJ2-7 explains the end of the DNA better; the J call may be wrong. CDR1 is MNHEY, CDR2 SMNVEV, per germline (reference sequence). This CDR3 is built from 13 residues.

As DNA, the CDR3 is TGTGCCAGCAGCTTAAAGATAGCGGGAGTGAGCACAGATACGCAGTATTTT. Its protein product is CASSLKIAGVSTDTQYF. V gene TRBV5-4 combines with J gene TRBJ2-3; 9 positions agree with TRBD2. The CDR3 runs to 17 residues. J was trimmed by 0 bases and V by 2 bases; bases with no gene match: 7. Germline lookup yields CDR1 SGHNT and CDR2 YYREEE (reference sequence).

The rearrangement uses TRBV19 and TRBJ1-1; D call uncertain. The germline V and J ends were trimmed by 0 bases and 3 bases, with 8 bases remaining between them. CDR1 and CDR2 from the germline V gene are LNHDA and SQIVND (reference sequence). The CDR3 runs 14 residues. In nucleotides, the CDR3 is TGTGCCAGTAGTATAGACGTCAGGTACACTGAAGCTTTCTTT. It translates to CASSIDVRYTEAFF.

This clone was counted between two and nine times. The CDR3 sequence: CASRPGGAYEQYF. The CDR3, as DNA: TGTGCCAGTAGGCCAGGAGGGGCCTACGAGCAGTACTTC. V usage is TRBV19 and J usage is TRBJ2-5, with D possibly being TRBD2 (6 bases). The J call is uncertain, as TRBJ2-7 better fits the DNA end. The CDR3 is 13 residues long. Germline values: CDR1 LNHDA, CDR2 SQIVND (reference sequence).

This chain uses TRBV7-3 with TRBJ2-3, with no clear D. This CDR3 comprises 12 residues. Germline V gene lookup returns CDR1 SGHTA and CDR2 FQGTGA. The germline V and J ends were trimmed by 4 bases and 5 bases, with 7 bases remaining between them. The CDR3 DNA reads TGTGCCAGCAGCTCCTCCGGAGATACGCAGTATTTT. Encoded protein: CASSSSGDTQYF.

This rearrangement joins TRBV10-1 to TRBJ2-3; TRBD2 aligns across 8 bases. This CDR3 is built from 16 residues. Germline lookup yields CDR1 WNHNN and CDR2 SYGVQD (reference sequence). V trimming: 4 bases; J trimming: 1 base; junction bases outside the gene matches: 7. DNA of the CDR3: TGCGCCAGCAGTGTAGCGGCGGGAGGCCGCACAGATACGCAGTATTTT. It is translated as CASSVAAGGRTDTQYF.

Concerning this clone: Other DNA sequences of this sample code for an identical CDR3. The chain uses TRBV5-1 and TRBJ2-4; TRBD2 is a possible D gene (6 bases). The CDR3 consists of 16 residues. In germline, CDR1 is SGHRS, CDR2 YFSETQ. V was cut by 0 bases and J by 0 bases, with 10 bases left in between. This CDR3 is CASSLVGSGAKNIQYF. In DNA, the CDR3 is TGCGCCAGCAGCTTGGTTGGTAGCGGAGCCAAAAACATTCAGTACTTC.

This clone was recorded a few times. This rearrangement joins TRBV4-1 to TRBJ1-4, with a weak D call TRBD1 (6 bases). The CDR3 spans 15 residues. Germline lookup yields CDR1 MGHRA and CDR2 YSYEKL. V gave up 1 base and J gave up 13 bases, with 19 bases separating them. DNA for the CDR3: TGCGCCAGCAGCCAAGTCATCCGGGACAAAGAGGGACTGTTTTTT. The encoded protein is CASSQVIRDKEGLFF.

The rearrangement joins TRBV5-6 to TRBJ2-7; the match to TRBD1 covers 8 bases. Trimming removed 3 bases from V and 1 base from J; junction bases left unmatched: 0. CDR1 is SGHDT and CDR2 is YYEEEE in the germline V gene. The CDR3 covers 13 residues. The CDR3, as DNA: TGTGCCAGCAGCTGGGACAGGTCCTACGAGCAGTACTTC. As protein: CASSWDRSYEQYF.